The rows below give T cell receptor beta chains drawn from one sample of a study of cytomegalovirus exposure and HLA in healthy donors. The repertoire was sequenced with immunoSEQ multiplex PCR; TCRdb's copy has only in-frame clones and lacks some. The sample includes some 160,000 clones, about 84% of them seen just once. Sequenced input: PBMCs. The receptors were gathered from a male donor in good health and CMV-seronegative. Each CDR3 is given with its conserved first and last residue. Fields, in order: V gene, D gene, J gene, CDR3 protein. D genes are given only for firm matches.

v_gene: TRBV19; d_gene: .; j_gene: TRBJ2-1; CDR3aa: CASSILSGNYNEQFF
v_gene: TRBV19; d_gene: TRBD1; j_gene: TRBJ1-5; CDR3aa: CASSRGTADQPQHF
v_gene: TRBV6-1; d_gene: TRBD1; j_gene: TRBJ1-2; CDR3aa: CASSERTGVNYGYTF
v_gene: TRBV19; d_gene: .; j_gene: TRBJ1-2; CDR3aa: CASSIGLGYTF
v_gene: TRBV6-5; d_gene: .; j_gene: TRBJ2-2; CDR3aa: CASSLTPSTGELFF
v_gene: TRBV29-1; d_gene: .; j_gene: TRBJ1-3; CDR3aa: CSVASGNTIYF
v_gene: TRBV5-1; d_gene: .; j_gene: TRBJ1-2; CDR3aa: CASSSQGGDGYTF
v_gene: TRBV6-5; d_gene: TRBD1; j_gene: TRBJ1-6; CDR3aa: CASSYQRTGVDSPLHF
v_gene: TRBV15; d_gene: TRBD1; j_gene: TRBJ2-1; CDR3aa: CATSRTGTYNEQFF
v_gene: TRBV7-2; d_gene: TRBD2; j_gene: TRBJ2-1; CDR3aa: CASSSLAGATYNEQFF
v_gene: TRBV6-1; d_gene: .; j_gene: TRBJ2-1; CDR3aa: CASSEATRSRYNEQFF
v_gene: TRBV9; d_gene: .; j_gene: TRBJ2-2; CDR3aa: CASSAQTNLRNTGELFF
v_gene: TRBV7-9; d_gene: .; j_gene: TRBJ1-2; CDR3aa: CASSSVNYGYTF
v_gene: TRBV10-3; d_gene: .; j_gene: TRBJ1-2; CDR3aa: CAISEGQNYGYTF
v_gene: TRBV11-3; d_gene: TRBD2; j_gene: TRBJ2-5; CDR3aa: CASQREAGETQYF
v_gene: TRBV7-9; d_gene: .; j_gene: TRBJ2-7; CDR3aa: CASSLSTAKYEQYF
v_gene: TRBV7-9; d_gene: TRBD1; j_gene: TRBJ2-6; CDR3aa: CASSLGQSGANVLTF
v_gene: TRBV19; d_gene: .; j_gene: TRBJ1-4; CDR3aa: CASSIISATNEKLFF
v_gene: TRBV4-1; d_gene: TRBD1; j_gene: TRBJ1-1; CDR3aa: CASSHMTGPTEAFF
v_gene: TRBV28; d_gene: TRBD2; j_gene: TRBJ2-7; CDR3aa: CASSLSPGLVKYEQYF
v_gene: TRBV28; d_gene: .; j_gene: TRBJ1-5; CDR3aa: CASSPGSRGGNQPQHF
v_gene: TRBV7-3; d_gene: .; j_gene: TRBJ2-3; CDR3aa: CASSWSGASTDTQYF
v_gene: TRBV27; d_gene: .; j_gene: TRBJ2-7; CDR3aa: CASSFSGPYEQYF
v_gene: TRBV2; d_gene: .; j_gene: TRBJ2-1; CDR3aa: CASGWDIPGNEQFF
v_gene: TRBV7-8; d_gene: .; j_gene: TRBJ1-2; CDR3aa: CASSHGQLRKLDGYTF
v_gene: TRBV6-5; d_gene: TRBD1; j_gene: TRBJ1-5; CDR3aa: CASSPGTGEQPQHF
v_gene: TRBV5-6; d_gene: TRBD1; j_gene: TRBJ2-1; CDR3aa: CASSFGQGAYNEQFF
v_gene: TRBV19; d_gene: .; j_gene: TRBJ1-2; CDR3aa: CASSPGGFGGYGYTF
v_gene: TRBV9; d_gene: .; j_gene: TRBJ1-2; CDR3aa: CASSVGPEDRTRALENYGYTF
v_gene: TRBV2; d_gene: TRBD1; j_gene: TRBJ1-1; CDR3aa: CASSADRGRTEAFF
v_gene: TRBV9; d_gene: TRBD1; j_gene: TRBJ2-3; CDR3aa: CASSARRPLIGRGGPDTQYF
v_gene: TRBV7-9; d_gene: TRBD2; j_gene: TRBJ2-1; CDR3aa: CASSLPGLADNEQFF
v_gene: TRBV18; d_gene: .; j_gene: TRBJ2-5; CDR3aa: CASSPKGLETQYF
v_gene: TRBV2; d_gene: TRBD2; j_gene: TRBJ2-7; CDR3aa: CASSEKTVAGGIYEQYF
v_gene: TRBV7-2; d_gene: TRBD2; j_gene: TRBJ2-7; CDR3aa: CASSLFRGLAGVVEQYF
v_gene: TRBV13; d_gene: .; j_gene: TRBJ2-3; CDR3aa: CASSLVLATEESTDTQYF
v_gene: TRBV4-3; d_gene: .; j_gene: TRBJ2-1; CDR3aa: CASSQDLGNSYNEQFF
v_gene: TRBV7-9; d_gene: TRBD2; j_gene: TRBJ2-1; CDR3aa: CASSPGWRESEQFF
v_gene: TRBV11-3; d_gene: .; j_gene: TRBJ2-7; CDR3aa: CASSQGGSGSYEQYF